A few counts support the clone carrying this TCR beta chain. What it recognizes is unknown. Between the trimmed V and J ends, which lost 1 base and 4 bases, there was a span of 7 bases. Germline assignment: CDR1 SGHAT and CDR2 FQNNGV. The CDR3 loop spans 14 amino acids. TCRdb's table, derived via immunoSEQ multiplex PCR, lists solely in-frame clones and lacks some. The sample records about 200,000 clones, about two thirds being singletons. The data stem from a study of cytotoxic CD8 clonotypes in ibrutinib-treated CLL. Turning to the study itself: Among patients, some 24 responded partially and 2 completely; around 15 then stayed remitted and some twelve progressed after median around 68 months. Response sampling came at median around twelve months of treatment, ranging roughly 6 to 36 months. Per sample, productive templates averaged nearly 260,000 and productive rearrangements averaged 94,082.

General observations from the study: Ibrutinib response saw clonality rise, and progression saw it return toward baseline.

This TCR derives from a human donor with chronic lymphocytic leukemia. The sample consisted of PBMCs, taken after 24 months of ibrutinib treatment. This chain links TRBV11-2 with TRBJ2-2; D is ambiguous. CDR3 sequence reads: CASSLGVGTGELFF. In DNA, the CDR3 is TGTGCCAGCAGCTTAGGGGTGGGCACCGGGGAGCTGTTTTTT.